This T cell receptor (beta chain) was recorded in a study of shared clonotypes between healthy human individuals. Sequencing used immunoSEQ multiplex PCR; TCRdb keeps in-frame clones, though not all of them. The data hold 600,000 to 750,000 clones, with 90% observed a single time. Trimming removed 4 bases at V and 1 base at J, with 19 bases between. There are 17 residues in the CDR3. Germline V gives CDR1 MDHEN, CDR2 SYDVKM. This receptor was identified in a man aged 18 to 30 in good health. Some clones in this sample may be carry-over from other donors' samples. Sequenced material: memory CD8+ T cells from PBMCs. The subset: CD45RO+ cells pooled with CCR7-negative TemRA cells. The chain couples TRBV28 to TRBJ1-2, with D perhaps TRBD1 (6 bases). In DNA form, the CDR3 reads TGTGCCAGCAGTTCCCGGGACACAATCCCTCTTAACTATGGCTACACCTTC. Translated: CASSSRDTIPLNYGYTF.